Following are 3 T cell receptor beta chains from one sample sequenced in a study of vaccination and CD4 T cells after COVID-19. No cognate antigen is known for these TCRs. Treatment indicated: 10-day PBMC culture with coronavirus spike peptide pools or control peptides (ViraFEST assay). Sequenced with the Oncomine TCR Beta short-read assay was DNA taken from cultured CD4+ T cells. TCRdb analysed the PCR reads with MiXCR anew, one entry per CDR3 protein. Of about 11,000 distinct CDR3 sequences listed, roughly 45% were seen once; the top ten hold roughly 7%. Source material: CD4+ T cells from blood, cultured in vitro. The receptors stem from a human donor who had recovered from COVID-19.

The CDR3 sequence is CASSLALLNTGELFF. CDR3 nucleotide sequence: TGTGCCAGCAGCTTAGCGCTACTTAACACCGGGGAGCTGTTTTTT. The chain employs TRBV7-8 and TRBJ2-2, with D unclear. This CDR3 comprises 15 residues. Trimming took 0 bases from V and 2 from J, leaving 7 bases between them. CDR1 and CDR2 (germline): SGHVS, FQNEAQ.

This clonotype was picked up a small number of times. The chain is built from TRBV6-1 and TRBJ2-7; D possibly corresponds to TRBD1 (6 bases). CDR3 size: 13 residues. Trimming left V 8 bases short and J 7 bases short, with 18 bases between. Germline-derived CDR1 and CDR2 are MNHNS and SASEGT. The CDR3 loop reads CASSEQGLGEQYF. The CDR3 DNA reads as TGTGCCAGCTCCGAACAGGGTCTAGGGGAGCAGTACTTC.

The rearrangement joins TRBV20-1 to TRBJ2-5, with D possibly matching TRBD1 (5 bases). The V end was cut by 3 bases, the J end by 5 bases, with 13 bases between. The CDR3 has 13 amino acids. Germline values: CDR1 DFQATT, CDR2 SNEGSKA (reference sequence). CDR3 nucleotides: TGCAGTGCTAGTCGGCAGGGTCCGGAGACCCAGTACTTC. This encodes CSASRQGPETQYF.